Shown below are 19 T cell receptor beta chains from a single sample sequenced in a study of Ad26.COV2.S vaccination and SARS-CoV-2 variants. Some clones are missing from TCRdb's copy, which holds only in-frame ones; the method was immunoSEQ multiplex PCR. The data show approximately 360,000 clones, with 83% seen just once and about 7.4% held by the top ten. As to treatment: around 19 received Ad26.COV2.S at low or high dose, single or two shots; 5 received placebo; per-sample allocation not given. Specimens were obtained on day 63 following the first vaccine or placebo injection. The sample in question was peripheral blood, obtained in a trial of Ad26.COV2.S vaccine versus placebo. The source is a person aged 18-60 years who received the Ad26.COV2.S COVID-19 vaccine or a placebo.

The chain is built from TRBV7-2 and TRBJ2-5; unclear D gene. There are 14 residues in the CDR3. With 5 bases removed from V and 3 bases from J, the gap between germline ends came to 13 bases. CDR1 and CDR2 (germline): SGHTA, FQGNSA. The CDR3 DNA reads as TGTGCCAGCAGCCCCCGACGATCTAAAGAGACCCAGTACTTC. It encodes CASSPRRSKETQYF.

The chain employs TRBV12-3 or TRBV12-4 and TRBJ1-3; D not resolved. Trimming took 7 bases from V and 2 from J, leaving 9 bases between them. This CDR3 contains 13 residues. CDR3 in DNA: TGTGCCAGCACTAGACTAACTGGAAACACCATATATTTT. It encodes CASTRLTGNTIYF.

CDR3 sequence: CASSVGSEQYF. In DNA form, the CDR3 reads TGTGCCAGCAGCGTGGGATCCGAGCAGTACTTC. V is TRBV3-1 (or the pseudogene TRBV3-2) and J is TRBJ2-7; D remains unclear. CDR3 size: 11 residues. The V and J ends lost 5 bases and 6 bases respectively, with 8 bases between them. Germline CDR1 is LGHDT and CDR2 is YNNKEL (reference sequence).

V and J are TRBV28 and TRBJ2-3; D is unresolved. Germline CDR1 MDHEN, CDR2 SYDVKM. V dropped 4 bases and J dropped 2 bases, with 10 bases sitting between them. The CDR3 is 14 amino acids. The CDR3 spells CASSSTLPTDTQYF. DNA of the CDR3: TGTGCCAGCAGTTCGACCCTTCCCACAGATACGCAGTATTTT.

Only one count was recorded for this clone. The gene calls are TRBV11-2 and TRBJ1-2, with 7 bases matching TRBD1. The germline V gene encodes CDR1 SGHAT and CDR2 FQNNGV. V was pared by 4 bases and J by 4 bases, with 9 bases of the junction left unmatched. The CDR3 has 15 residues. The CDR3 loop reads CASSSTGRGIYGYTF. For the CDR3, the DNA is TGTGCCAGCAGCTCGACAGGGAGGGGGATCTATGGCTACACCTTC. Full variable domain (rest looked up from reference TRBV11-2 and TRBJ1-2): EAGVAQSPRYKIIEKRQSVAFWCNPISGHATLYWYQQILGQGPKLLIQFQNNGVVDDSQLPKDRFSAERLKGVDSTLKIQPAKLEDSAVYLCASSSTGRGIYGYTFGSGTRLTVV.

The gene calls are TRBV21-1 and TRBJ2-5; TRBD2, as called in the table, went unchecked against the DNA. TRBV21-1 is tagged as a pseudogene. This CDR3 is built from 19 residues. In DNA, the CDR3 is TGTGCCAGCAGCAAGGAAGGCGGGAGTCTTTCTCAGTACCAAGAGACCCAGTACTTC. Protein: CASSKEGGSLSQYQETQYF.

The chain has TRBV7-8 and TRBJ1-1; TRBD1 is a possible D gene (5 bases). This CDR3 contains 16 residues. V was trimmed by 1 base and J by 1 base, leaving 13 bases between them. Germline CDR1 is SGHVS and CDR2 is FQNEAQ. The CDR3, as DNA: TGTGCCAGCAGCTTAGAAGGGACTGTAAAGAACACTGAAGCTTTCTTT. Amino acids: CASSLEGTVKNTEAFF.

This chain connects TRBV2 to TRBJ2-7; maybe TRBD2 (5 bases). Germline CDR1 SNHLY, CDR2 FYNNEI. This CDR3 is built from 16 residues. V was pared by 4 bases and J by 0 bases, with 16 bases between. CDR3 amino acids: CASSVSRSGSSYEQYF. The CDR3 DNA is TGTGCCAGCAGTGTGTCTAGGAGTGGGAGCTCCTACGAGCAGTACTTC.

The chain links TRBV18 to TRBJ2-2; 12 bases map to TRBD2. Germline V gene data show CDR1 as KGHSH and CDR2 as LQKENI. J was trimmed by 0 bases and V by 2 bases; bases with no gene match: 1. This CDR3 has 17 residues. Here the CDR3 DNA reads TGTGCCAGCTCACCAACTAGCGGGGGGACGAACACCGGGGAGCTGTTTTTT. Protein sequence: CASSPTSGGTNTGELFF.

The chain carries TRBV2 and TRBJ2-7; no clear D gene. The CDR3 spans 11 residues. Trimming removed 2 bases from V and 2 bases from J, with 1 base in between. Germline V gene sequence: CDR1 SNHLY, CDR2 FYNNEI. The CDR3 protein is CASSETYEQYF. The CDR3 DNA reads TGTGCCAGCAGTGAAACCTACGAGCAGTACTTC. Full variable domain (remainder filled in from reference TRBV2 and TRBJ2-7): EPEVTQTPSHQVTQMGQEVILRCVPISNHLYFYWYRQILGQKVEFLVSFYNNEISEKSEIFDDQFSVERPDGSNFTLKIRSTKLEDSAMYFCASSETYEQYFGPGTRLTVT.

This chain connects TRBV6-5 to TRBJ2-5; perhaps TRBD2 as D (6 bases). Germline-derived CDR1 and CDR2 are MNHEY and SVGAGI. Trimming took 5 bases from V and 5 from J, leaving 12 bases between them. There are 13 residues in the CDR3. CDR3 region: CASSTAAGETQYF. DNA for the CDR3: TGTGCCAGCAGTACCGCCGCGGGGGAGACCCAGTACTTC.

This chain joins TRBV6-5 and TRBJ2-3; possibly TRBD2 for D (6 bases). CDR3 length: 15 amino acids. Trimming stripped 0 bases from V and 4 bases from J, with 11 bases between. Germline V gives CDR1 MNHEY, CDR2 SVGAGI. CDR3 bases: TGTGCCAGCAGTTACTCGGGAGGATTACCAGATACGCAGTATTTT. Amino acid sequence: CASSYSGGLPDTQYF.

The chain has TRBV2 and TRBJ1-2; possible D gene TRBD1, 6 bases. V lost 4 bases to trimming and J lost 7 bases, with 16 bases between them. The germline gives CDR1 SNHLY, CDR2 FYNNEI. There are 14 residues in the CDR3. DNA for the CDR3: TGTGCCAGCAGTGGCCCGGCAGGGGAGTTTGGCTACACCTTC. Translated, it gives CASSGPAGEFGYTF. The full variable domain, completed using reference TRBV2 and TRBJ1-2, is EPEVTQTPSHQVTQMGQEVILRCVPISNHLYFYWYRQILGQKVEFLVSFYNNEISEKSEIFDDQFSVERPDGSNFTLKIRSTKLEDSAMYFCASSGPAGEFGYTFGSGTRLTVV.

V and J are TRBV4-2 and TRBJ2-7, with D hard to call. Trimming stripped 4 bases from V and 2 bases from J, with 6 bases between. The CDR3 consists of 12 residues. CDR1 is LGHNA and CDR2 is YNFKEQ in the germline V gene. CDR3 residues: CASSPGPYEQYF. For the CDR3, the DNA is TGTGCCAGCAGCCCGGGTCCCTACGAGCAGTACTTC.

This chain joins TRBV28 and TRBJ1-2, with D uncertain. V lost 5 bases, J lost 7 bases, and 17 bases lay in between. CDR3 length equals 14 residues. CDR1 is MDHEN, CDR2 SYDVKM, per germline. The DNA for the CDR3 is TGTGCCAGCAGTGGACTAAGGGAACGGGCTGGCTACACCTTC. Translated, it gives CASSGLRERAGYTF.

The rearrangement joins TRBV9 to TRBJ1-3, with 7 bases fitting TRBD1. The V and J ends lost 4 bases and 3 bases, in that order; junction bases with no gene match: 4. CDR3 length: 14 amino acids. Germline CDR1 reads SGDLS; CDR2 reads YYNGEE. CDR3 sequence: CASSRDRVGNTIYF. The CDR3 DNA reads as TGTGCCAGCAGCAGGGACAGAGTTGGAAACACCATATATTTT.

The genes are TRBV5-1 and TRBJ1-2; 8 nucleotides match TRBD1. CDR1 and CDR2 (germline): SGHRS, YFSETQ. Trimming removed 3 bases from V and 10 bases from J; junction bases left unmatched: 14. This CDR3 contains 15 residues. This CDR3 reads CASSSGTGQEYHYTF. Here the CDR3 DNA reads TGCGCCAGCAGCTCGGGGACGGGACAGGAGTACCACTACACCTTC.

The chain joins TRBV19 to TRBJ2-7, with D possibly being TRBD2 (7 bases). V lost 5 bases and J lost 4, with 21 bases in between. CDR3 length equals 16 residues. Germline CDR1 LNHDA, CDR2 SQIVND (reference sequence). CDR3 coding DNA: TGTGCCAGTAGTCGAACGACCGGCGGGGGCCGGTACGAGCAGTACTTC. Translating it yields CASSRTTGGGRYEQYF.

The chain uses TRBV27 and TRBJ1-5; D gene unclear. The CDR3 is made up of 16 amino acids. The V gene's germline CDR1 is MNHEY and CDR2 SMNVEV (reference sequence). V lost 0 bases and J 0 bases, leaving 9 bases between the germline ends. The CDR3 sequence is CASSLSGGSSNQPQHF. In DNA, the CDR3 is TGTGCCAGCAGTTTATCGGGAGGTTCTAGCAATCAGCCCCAGCATTTT.